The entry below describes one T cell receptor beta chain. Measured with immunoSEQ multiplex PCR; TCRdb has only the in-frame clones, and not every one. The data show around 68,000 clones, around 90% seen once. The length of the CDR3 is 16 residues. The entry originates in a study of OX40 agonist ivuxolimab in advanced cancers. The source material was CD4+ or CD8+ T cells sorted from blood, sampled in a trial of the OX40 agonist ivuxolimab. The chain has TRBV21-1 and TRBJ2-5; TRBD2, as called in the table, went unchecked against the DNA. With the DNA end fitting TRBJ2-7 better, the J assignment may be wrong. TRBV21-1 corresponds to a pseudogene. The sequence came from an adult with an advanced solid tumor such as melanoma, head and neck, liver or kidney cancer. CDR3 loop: CASSGRRRWKGYEQYF. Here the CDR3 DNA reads TGTGCCAGCAGCGGGCGTCGGAGGTGGAAAGGCTACGAGCAGTACTTC.